This TCR beta chain stems from a study of technical replicates of blood from several donors (dated by TCRdb to about 2017). Receptors were amplified or captured by the immunoSEQ multiplex PCR assay. The source is immuneACCESS, and TCRdb retained only in-frame sequences with V and J called. Part of the clones is not carried over; for the studies checked, unresolved V genes explain less than half of this, and the remainder is unexplained. The sample has roughly 80,000 clones on record, roughly 95% of them singletons. The ten largest clonotypes hold around 0.38% of the sample. This clone has just a few counts. Its antigen specificity is not known. No base qualities exist here, and no much larger clone lies one base off it. The source is a human donor in good health. Sequencing was performed on T cells isolated from PBMCs.

The bases are TGTGCCAGCAGTTTTCGGGGACAGGAAAGGCTGTTTTTT. It codes for CASSFRGQERLFF. The chain joins TRBV27 to TRBJ2-2, and TRBD1 aligns with 8 junction nucleotides. CDR3 length: 13 amino acids, cysteine to phenylalanine. The only DNA kept is the CDR3, 39 bases in frame from the first base. Trimming leaves V shorter by 3 bases and J shorter by 13 bases, with the junction holding 7 bases beyond the gene matches. Looking up the germline V gene (reference sequence) yields CDR1 MNHEY and CDR2 SMNVEV.